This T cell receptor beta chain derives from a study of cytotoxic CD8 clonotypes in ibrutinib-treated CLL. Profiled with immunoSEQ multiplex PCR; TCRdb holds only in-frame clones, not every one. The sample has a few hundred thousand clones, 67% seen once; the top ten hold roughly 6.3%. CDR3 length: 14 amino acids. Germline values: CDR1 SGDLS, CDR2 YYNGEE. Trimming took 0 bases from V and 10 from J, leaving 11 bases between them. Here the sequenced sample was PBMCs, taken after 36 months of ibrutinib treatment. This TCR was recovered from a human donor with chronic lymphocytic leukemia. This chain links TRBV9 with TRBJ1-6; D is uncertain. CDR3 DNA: TGTGCCAGCAGCGTAGGATCCGGTAACTCACCCCTCCACTTT. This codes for CASSVGSGNSPLHF.